This T cell receptor beta chain came from a study of T cells in women clearing cervical HPV infection. Germline V gene data show CDR1 as GTSNPN and CDR2 as SVGIG (reference sequence). V dropped 3 bases and J dropped 3 bases, with 17 bases sitting between them. The CDR3 is 15 residues long. The assay was immunoSEQ multiplex PCR, and TCRdb's table has in-frame clones only and misses some. This repertoire includes 25,000 to 35,000 clones. Notes on this clone: The CDR3 end falls 3 residues outside the read, so it is completed with the germline J gene.

Sequences were obtained from blood buffy coat. This sequence joins TRBV30 and TRBJ2-5; a weak D match, TRBD1 (5 bases). This receptor was obtained from a woman between 18 and 69 years old with a cervical HPV16 infection that either progressed to CIN3+ or cleared (not recorded which). The sequenced CDR3 bases are TGTGCCTGGAGGGATAAGGGGCTTGGGAAAGAGACC. Its translation: CAWRDKGLGKET. The whole CDR3 protein reads CAWRDKGLGKETQYF.